The sequence of this T cell receptor beta chain was determined in a study of blood T cells in healthy people across ages. Researchers isolated at least 6 million PBMCs per sample. Study-wide points: It was the long-lived donors that had more naive CD4+ cells and higher diversity than aged donors.

Together with a sample-barcoded 5' primer, a J-beta primer mix was included in a second PCR lasting about 6 to 11 cycles. TCRdb reanalysed the 5' RACE reads using MiXCR and keeps one entry per CDR3 protein. Among 1.6 million or so distinct CDR3 sequences listed, almost 35% were seen once. Notes on this clonotype: The antigen is unknown.

CDR1 and CDR2 (germline): MNHEY, SMNVEV (reference sequence). The CDR3 is 16 amino acids. Losses at the gene ends were 4 bases for V and 5 bases for J; bases not matched to a gene: 8. The TCR was taken from a woman younger than 45 in good health. The V gene is TRBV27, the J gene TRBJ2-1; 10 nucleotides match TRBD2. Sequenced input: blood. For the CDR3, the DNA is TGTGCCAGCAGTTCCCCCTTTAGCGGGAGGAACAATGAGCAGTTCTTC. Translation gives CASSSPFSGRNNEQFF.